The 15 T cell receptor beta chains reported below all come from one sample, sequenced in a study of blood T cell repertoires in COVID-19. Some clones are missing from TCRdb's copy, which holds only in-frame ones; the method was immunoSEQ multiplex PCR. The data show 60,000 or so clones, 80% to 85% seen once. Sequenced material: peripheral blood. The receptor set was obtained from a man between 25 and 39 years old with COVID-19, enrolled during active disease.

The CDR3, as DNA: TGTGCCAGCTCACCGCCCGGGACAGGGGGCACAGATACGCAGTATTTT. This sequence encodes CASSPPGTGGTDTQYF. The chain is built from TRBV18 and TRBJ2-3; TRBD1 aligns across 10 bases. Germline lookup yields CDR1 KGHSH and CDR2 LQKENI. The CDR3 has 16 amino acids. J lost 1 base, V lost 3 bases, and 4 bases had no gene match.

This chain links TRBV7-8 with TRBJ2-4, with D unclear. Trimming removed 1 base from V and 14 bases from J, with 12 bases in between. The CDR3 sequence is 12 residues long. Germline lookup yields CDR1 SGHVS and CDR2 FQNEAQ. The CDR3 here is CASSLGPGPKYF. The CDR3 DNA reads as TGTGCCAGCAGCTTAGGGCCTGGGCCCAAGTACTTC.

This chain connects TRBV10-3 to TRBJ2-7; no clear D. V was trimmed by 8 bases and J by 3 bases, leaving 11 bases between them. This CDR3 has 12 amino acids. Germline V gives CDR1 ENHRY, CDR2 SYGVKD. The CDR3 DNA reads as TGTGCCATCCGCTTAGCCGACTACGAGCAGTACTTC. It is translated as CAIRLADYEQYF.

This sequence joins TRBV28 and TRBJ2-7; 7 nucleotides line up with TRBD1. CDR3 length: 15 amino acids. CDR1 and CDR2 (germline): MDHEN, SYDVKM. Trimming cost V 5 bases and J 0 bases; bases outside gene matches: 7. The CDR3 here is CASSTTGTASYEQYF. For the CDR3, the DNA is TGTGCCAGCAGTACCACGGGGACAGCCTCCTACGAGCAGTACTTC.

This clone has more than one count but fewer than ten. For the CDR3, the DNA is TGTGCCAGCATTCGGACAGGTTCCGATGAGCAGTTCTTC. Its translation is CASIRTGSDEQFF. J is TRBJ2-1 and V is TRBV27; 7 nucleotides agree with TRBD1. The CDR3 contains 13 residues. CDR1 and CDR2 (germline): MNHEY, SMNVEV (reference sequence). V gave up 7 bases and J gave up 8 bases; unmatched junction bases: 8.

This clone has only one observation. The chain employs TRBV5-6 and TRBJ2-7; TRBD1 matches at 7 bases. The ends lost 4 bases at V and 3 bases at J; junction bases unmatched: 7. Per the germline V gene, CDR1 is SGHDT and CDR2 is YYEEEE. The CDR3 runs to 14 residues. Written as DNA, the CDR3 is TGTGCCAGCAGCCTTGGACAGGAGGTCTACGAGCAGTACTTC. It encodes CASSLGQEVYEQYF.

This sequence joins TRBV7-6 and TRBJ1-2; 10 nucleotides line up with TRBD1. J gave up 4 bases and V 8 bases, and 10 bases lay outside the gene matches. The CDR3 covers 15 residues. The germline V gene encodes CDR1 SGHVS and CDR2 FNYEAQ. This CDR3 is CASHPIRTGGYGYTF. In DNA, the CDR3 is TGTGCCAGCCATCCGATAAGGACAGGGGGCTATGGCTACACCTTC.

The genes are TRBV21-1 and TRBJ1-3; the table gives TRBD1 as D, unverified against the DNA. TRBV21-1 is a pseudogene locus. CDR3 length: 22 amino acids. The CDR3 protein is CASSKLSLWTGGLNFSGNTIYF. The CDR3 coding sequence is TGTGCCAGCAGCAAACTGTCCCTTTGGACAGGGGGGTTAAACTTCTCTGGAAACACCATATATTTT.

The rearrangement links TRBV7-8 to TRBJ1-5; no reliable D call. V lost 3 bases, J lost 5 bases, and 5 bases lay in between. Looked up from germline, CDR1 is SGHVS and CDR2 is FQNEAQ. This CDR3 region has 12 residues. In DNA form, the CDR3 reads TGTGCCAGCAGCTTCCCAGATCAGCCCCAGCATTTT. As protein: CASSFPDQPQHF.

The chain recombines TRBV24-1 with TRBJ2-1; 10 nucleotides match TRBD2. After removal of 5 bases from V and 3 bases from J, the junction contained 6 bases not matched to a gene. The CDR3 is 16 amino acids. The germline V gene has CDR1 KGHDR and CDR2 SFDVKD. The CDR3 coding sequence is TGTGCCACCAGTGCCTGGACTAGCGGCCTCTACAATGAGCAGTTCTTC. It translates to CATSAWTSGLYNEQFF.

The chain combines TRBV18 with TRBJ2-3; D perhaps matches TRBD2 (5 bases). CDR3 length: 19 amino acids. Germline V CDR1 and CDR2: KGHSH, LQKENI. V was clipped by 0 bases and J by 4 bases, with 23 bases between them. The CDR3 coding sequence is TGTGCCAGCTCACCACCGGACGGGATACCGAAAAAACTTTCAGATACGCAGTATTTT. Its translation is CASSPPDGIPKKLSDTQYF.

The V call is TRBV28, the J call TRBJ1-2, with D hard to call. The V end was cut by 2 bases, the J end by 3 bases, with 7 bases between. The germline CDR1 and CDR2 sequences are MDHEN and SYDVKM. The CDR3 runs 13 residues. The CDR3 here is CASSLLSDYGYTF. The DNA for the CDR3 is TGTGCCAGCAGTTTACTGTCGGACTATGGCTACACCTTC.

This sequence joins TRBV19 and TRBJ1-1; maybe TRBD1 (6 bases). The CDR3 runs 15 residues. CDR1 LNHDA and CDR2 SQIVND come from the germline V gene (reference sequence). Deletions cut 3 bases from V and 0 bases from J, with 11 bases between. CDR3 residues: CASSMTGLMNTEAFF. The DNA of the CDR3 is TGTGCCAGTAGTATGACAGGTCTTATGAACACTGAAGCTTTCTTT.

The rearrangement links TRBV5-4 to TRBJ2-5, with a weak D call TRBD2 (9 bases). This CDR3 spans 17 amino acids. The V end was cut by 0 bases, the J end by 2 bases, with 17 bases between. CDR1 and CDR2 (germline): SGHNT, YYREEE (reference sequence). The CDR3 DNA reads as TGTGCCAGCAGCTTGGCAGGGGGCGGACTAGCGCAAGAGACCCAGTACTTC. This gives the protein CASSLAGGGLAQETQYF.

The V call is TRBV20-1, the J call TRBJ2-7; 9 bases align to TRBD1. Germline lookup yields CDR1 DFQATT and CDR2 SNEGSKA (reference sequence). The V and J ends lost 7 bases and 2 bases, in that order; junction bases with no gene match: 0. This CDR3 region has 11 residues. The CDR3 is CSGQGAYEQYF. For the CDR3, the DNA is TGCAGTGGACAGGGGGCCTACGAGCAGTACTTC.